One and the same sample provided the 17 T cell receptor beta chains below, sequenced in a study of CD8+CD57+ T cells in acquired aplastic anemia. Previously, flow cytometry had revealed CD8+CD57+ cell expansion in the patients chosen for sequencing. Genomic DNA acted as the template from which TCR beta VDJ combination and CDR3 sequence profiling were carried out. TCRdb reprocessed the reads via MiXCR and lists one record per CDR3 protein. The table records 250,000 to 300,000 distinct CDR3 sequences, roughly 53% of them present only once. Specimen: sorted CD4+, CD8+, or CD8+CD57+ T cells (not recorded which) from PBMCs. Every receptor here comes from a human donor with aplastic anemia.

This clonotype has a count of ten or more. This rearrangement joins TRBV6-5 to TRBJ1-1; no clear D. Germline V gene lookup returns CDR1 MNHEY and CDR2 SVGAGI. Deletions cut 0 bases from V and 3 bases from J, with 8 bases between. The CDR3 is 14 residues long. Written as DNA, the CDR3 is TGTGCCAGCAGTTACTCCGGGTTTTACACTGAAGCTTTCTTT. Translating gives CASSYSGFYTEAFF.

V is TRBV2 and J is TRBJ2-7; D is perhaps TRBD2 (6 bases). V dropped 2 bases and J dropped 2 bases, with 10 bases sitting between them. Germline V gene data show CDR1 as SNHLY and CDR2 as FYNNEI. The CDR3 is 14 residues long. CDR3 protein: CASSEWGETYEQYF. The CDR3 DNA reads TGTGCCAGCAGTGAATGGGGGGAGACCTACGAGCAGTACTTC.

This clonotype was counted between two and nine times. The chain joins TRBV7-3 to TRBJ1-2, with a weak D call TRBD1 (5 bases). The CDR3 is made up of 13 amino acids. Per the germline V gene, CDR1 is SGHTA and CDR2 is FQGTGA. Between the trimmed V and J ends, which lost 3 bases and 6 bases, there was a span of 11 bases. The DNA of the CDR3 is TGTGCCAGCAGCTTCGCGGGGGGGGATGGCTACACCTTC. It translates to CASSFAGGDGYTF. Variable domain in full (rest from reference TRBV7-3 and TRBJ1-2): GAGVSQTPSNKVTEKGKYVELRCDPISGHTALYWYRQSLGQGPEFLIYFQGTGAADDSGLPNDRFFAVRPEGSVSTLKIQRTERGDSAVYLCASSFAGGDGYTFGSGTRLTVV.

This clonotype was counted between two and nine times. This chain connects TRBV20-1 to TRBJ1-5; D call uncertain. V shed 1 base and J shed 4 bases, with 11 bases lying between them. The CDR3 loop spans 14 amino acids. Germline CDR1 reads DFQATT; CDR2 reads SNEGSKA (reference sequence). As DNA, the CDR3 is TGCAGTGCTAGAGCGGGAGGGCCGAATCAGCCCCAGCATTTT. Translating it yields CSARAGGPNQPQHF.

V and J are TRBV20-1 and TRBJ2-2; D gene uncertain. The CDR3 runs to 10 residues. Deletions cut 3 bases from V and 8 bases from J, with 4 bases between. Germline CDR1 and CDR2: DFQATT and SNEGSKA (reference sequence). The CDR3 loop is CSARTGELFF. In nucleotides, the CDR3 is TGCAGTGCTAGGACAGGGGAGCTGTTTTTT.

The chain combines TRBV2 with TRBJ2-1; 7 bases are a match to TRBD1. The V gene's germline CDR1 is SNHLY and CDR2 FYNNEI. V shed 8 bases and J 0 bases; nucleotides not matched to a gene: 4. There are 14 residues in the CDR3. The CDR3 is CASVTGSSYNEQFF. In DNA, the CDR3 is TGTGCCAGCGTGACAGGGAGCTCCTACAATGAGCAGTTCTTC.

The J gene is TRBJ2-5, the V gene TRBV24-1; TRBD1 matches 10 bases. Germline values: CDR1 KGHDR, CDR2 SFDVKD. With V trimmed by 3 bases and J by 5 bases, 5 bases remained unmatched. CDR3 size: 15 residues. The CDR3 sequence is CATSDTRQGAETQYF. CDR3 DNA: TGTGCCACCAGTGATACGAGACAGGGGGCTGAGACCCAGTACTTC.

The J gene is TRBJ2-7, the V gene TRBV18, with 8 bases aligning to TRBD1. With 8 bases clipped from V and 2 bases from J, the junction kept 8 bases outside the gene matches. The CDR3 runs 14 residues. Germline V gene sequence: CDR1 KGHSH, CDR2 LQKENI. The chain's CDR3 is CASTLGTGAYEQYF. DNA of the CDR3: TGTGCCAGCACGCTCGGGACAGGCGCCTACGAGCAGTACTTC.

This clonotype was found a few times. V usage is TRBV19 and J usage is TRBJ2-7; 10 bases are shared with TRBD1. The CDR3 is 13 residues long. Per the germline V gene, CDR1 is LNHDA and CDR2 is SQIVND (reference sequence). Losses at the gene ends were 11 bases for V and 6 bases for J; bases not matched to a gene: 10. The CDR3 DNA reads TGTGCCTTTATAGACAGGGGGCTTGGCGAGCAGTACTTC. Encoded protein: CAFIDRGLGEQYF.

This chain links TRBV2 with TRBJ1-2; D may be TRBD1 (6 bases). V was cut by 4 bases and J by 6 bases, with 12 bases left in between. The CDR3 extends over 13 amino acids. Germline V gene data show CDR1 as SNHLY and CDR2 as FYNNEI. CDR3 coding DNA: TGTGCCAGCAGTGGCGGGGGCGTAAATGGCTACACCTTC. Protein product: CASSGGGVNGYTF.

This clonotype has at least ten counts. The CDR3 region has the DNA TGTGCCAGCAGCCTGGGACAGGGGCTGGGCGAGCAGTACTTC. It yields the protein CASSLGQGLGEQYF. V is TRBV5-8 and J is TRBJ2-7; 10 nucleotides align to TRBD1. The CDR3 is 14 residues long. CDR1 is SGHTS and CDR2 is YDEGEE in the germline V gene. The ends lost 4 bases at V and 6 bases at J; junction bases unmatched: 7.

The sample holds many counts of this clonotype. V and J are TRBV11-2 and TRBJ1-2, with D unclear. CDR3 length equals 15 residues. CDR1 is SGHAT and CDR2 is FQNNGV in the germline V gene. V was shortened by 4 bases and J by 4 bases, with 16 bases between the two germline ends. The CDR3 DNA is TGTGCCAGCAGCTCGCTCCTAGCTGGGCCCTATGGCTACACCTTC. As protein: CASSSLLAGPYGYTF.

The chain couples TRBV20-1 to TRBJ2-3, with TRBD2 matching over 9 bases. V trimming: 6 bases; J trimming: 2 bases; junction bases outside the gene matches: 9. The CDR3 is 15 residues long. Per the germline V gene, CDR1 is DFQATT and CDR2 is SNEGSKA (reference sequence). CDR3 nucleotides: TGCAGTGCGAGAAGAGGACTAGCGACCACAGATACGCAGTATTTT. It yields the protein CSARRGLATTDTQYF.

This clonotype was counted many times. The chain carries TRBV5-8 and TRBJ1-4; 8 nucleotides line up with TRBD1. The germline gives CDR1 SGHTS, CDR2 YDEGEE. The V and J ends lost 6 bases and 3 bases, in that order; junction bases with no gene match: 10. The CDR3 totals 16 residues. The CDR3: CASNTGGSGANEKLFF. The CDR3 DNA is TGTGCCAGCAACACAGGGGGGAGTGGGGCTAATGAAAAACTGTTTTTT.

Only one count was recorded for this clonotype. The rearrangement links TRBV6-5 to TRBJ2-3; D is perhaps TRBD1 (6 bases). CDR3 length: 15 residues. Looked up from germline, CDR1 is MNHEY and CDR2 is SVGAGI. V dropped 5 bases and J dropped 8 bases, with 20 bases sitting between them. The DNA for the CDR3 is TGTGCCAGCAGTGCAGGACAGCCCCAGATCGGTACGCAGTATTTT. Translating gives CASSAGQPQIGTQYF.

V usage is TRBV10-1 and J usage is TRBJ1-1, with D perhaps TRBD1 (5 bases). This CDR3 has 16 residues. Trimming left V 8 bases short and J 3 bases short, with 22 bases between. The germline V gene encodes CDR1 WNHNN and CDR2 SYGVQD (reference sequence). As DNA, the CDR3 is TGCGCCAGCCTTGGGGTCAAGGGGCAAAATGACACTGAAGCTTTCTTT. This codes for CASLGVKGQNDTEAFF.

The chain links TRBV19 to TRBJ2-7; TRBD1 matches at 10 bases. J gave up 7 bases and V 4 bases, and 10 bases lay outside the gene matches. Germline CDR1 is LNHDA and CDR2 is SQIVND (reference sequence). This CDR3 contains 15 residues. This CDR3 is CASSTTRQGAGEQYF. For the CDR3, the DNA is TGTGCCAGTAGTACCACCCGACAGGGGGCGGGGGAGCAGTACTTC. The entire variable domain, with the rest obtained from reference TRBV19 and TRBJ2-7, is as follows: DGGITQSPKYLFRKEGQNVTLSCEQNLNHDAMYWYRQDPGQGLRLIYYSQIVNDFQKGDIAEGYSVSREKKESFPLTVTSAQKNPTAFYLCASSTTRQGAGEQYFGPGTRLTVT.